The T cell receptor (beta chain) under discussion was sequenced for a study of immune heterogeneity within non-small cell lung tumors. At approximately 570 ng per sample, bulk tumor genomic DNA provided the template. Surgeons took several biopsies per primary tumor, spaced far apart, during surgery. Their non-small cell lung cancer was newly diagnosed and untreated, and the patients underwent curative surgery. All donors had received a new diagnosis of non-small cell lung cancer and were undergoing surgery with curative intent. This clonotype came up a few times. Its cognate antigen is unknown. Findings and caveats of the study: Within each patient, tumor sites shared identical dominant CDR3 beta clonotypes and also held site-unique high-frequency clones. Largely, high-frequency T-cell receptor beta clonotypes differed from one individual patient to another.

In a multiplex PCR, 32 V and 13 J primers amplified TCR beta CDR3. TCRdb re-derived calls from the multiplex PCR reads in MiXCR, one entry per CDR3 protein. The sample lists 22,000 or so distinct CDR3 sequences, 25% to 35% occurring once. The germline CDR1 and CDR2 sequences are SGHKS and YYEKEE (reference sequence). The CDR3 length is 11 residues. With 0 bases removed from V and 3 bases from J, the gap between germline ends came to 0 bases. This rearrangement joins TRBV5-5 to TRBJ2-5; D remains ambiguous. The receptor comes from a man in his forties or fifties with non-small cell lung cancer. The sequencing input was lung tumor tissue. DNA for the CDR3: TGTGCCAGCAGCTTGGAAGAGACCCAGTACTTC. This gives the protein CASSLEETQYF. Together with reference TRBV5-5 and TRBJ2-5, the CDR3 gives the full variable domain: DAGVTQSPTHLIKTRGQQVTLRCSPISGHKSVSWYQQVLGQGPQFIFQYYEKEERGRGNFPDRFSARQFPNYSSELNVNALLLGDSALYLCASSLEETQYFGPGTRLLVL.